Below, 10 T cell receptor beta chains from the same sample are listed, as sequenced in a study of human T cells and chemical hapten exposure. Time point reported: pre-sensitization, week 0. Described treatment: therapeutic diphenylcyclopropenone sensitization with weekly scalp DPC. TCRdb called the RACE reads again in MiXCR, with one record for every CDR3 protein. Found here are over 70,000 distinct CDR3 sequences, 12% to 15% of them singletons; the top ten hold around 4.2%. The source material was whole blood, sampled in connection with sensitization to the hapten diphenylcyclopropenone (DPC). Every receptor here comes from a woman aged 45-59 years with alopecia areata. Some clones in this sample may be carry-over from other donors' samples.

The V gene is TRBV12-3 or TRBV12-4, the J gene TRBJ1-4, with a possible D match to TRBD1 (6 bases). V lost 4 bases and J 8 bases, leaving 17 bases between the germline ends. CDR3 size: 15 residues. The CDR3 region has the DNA TGTGCCAGCAGTTCATCAGGACAGAGGGAGGAAAAACTGTTTTTT. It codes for CASSSSGQREEKLFF.

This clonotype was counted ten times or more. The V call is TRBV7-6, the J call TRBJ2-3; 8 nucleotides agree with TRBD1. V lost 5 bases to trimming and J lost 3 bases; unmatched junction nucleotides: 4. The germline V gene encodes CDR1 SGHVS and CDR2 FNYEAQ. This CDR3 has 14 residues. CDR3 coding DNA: TGTGCCAGCAGCGGATGGGACAGGACAGATACGCAGTATTTT. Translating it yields CASSGWDRTDTQYF. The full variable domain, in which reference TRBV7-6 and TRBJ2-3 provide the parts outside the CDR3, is GAGVSQSPRYKVTKRGQDVALRCDPISGHVSLYWYRQALGQGPEFLTYFNYEAQQDKSGLPNDRFSAERPEGSISTLTIQRTEQRDSAMYRCASSGWDRTDTQYFGPGTRLTVL.

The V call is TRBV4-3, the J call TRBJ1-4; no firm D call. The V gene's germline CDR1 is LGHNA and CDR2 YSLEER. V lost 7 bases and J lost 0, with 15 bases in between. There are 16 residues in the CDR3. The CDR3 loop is CASTWSASSTNEKLFF. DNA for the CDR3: TGCGCCAGCACCTGGAGCGCCAGCTCAACTAATGAAAAACTGTTTTTT.

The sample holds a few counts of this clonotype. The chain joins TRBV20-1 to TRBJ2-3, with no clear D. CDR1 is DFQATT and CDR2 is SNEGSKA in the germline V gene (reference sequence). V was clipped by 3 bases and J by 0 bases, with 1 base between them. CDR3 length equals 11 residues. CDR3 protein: CSARSTDTQYF. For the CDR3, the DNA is TGCAGTGCTAGGAGCACAGATACGCAGTATTTT.

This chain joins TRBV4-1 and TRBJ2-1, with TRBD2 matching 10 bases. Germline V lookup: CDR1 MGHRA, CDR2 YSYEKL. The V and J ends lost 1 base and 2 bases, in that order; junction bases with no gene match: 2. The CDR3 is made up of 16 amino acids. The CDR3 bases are TGCGCCAGCAGCCAAGGGACTAGCGGTACCTACAATGAGCAGTTCTTC. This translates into CASSQGTSGTYNEQFF.

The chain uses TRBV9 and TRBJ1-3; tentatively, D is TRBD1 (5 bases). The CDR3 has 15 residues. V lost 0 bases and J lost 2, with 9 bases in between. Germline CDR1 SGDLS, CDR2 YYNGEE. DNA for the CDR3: TGTGCCAGCAGCGTAGCTGAAGGGGCTGGAAACACCATATATTTT. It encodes CASSVAEGAGNTIYF.

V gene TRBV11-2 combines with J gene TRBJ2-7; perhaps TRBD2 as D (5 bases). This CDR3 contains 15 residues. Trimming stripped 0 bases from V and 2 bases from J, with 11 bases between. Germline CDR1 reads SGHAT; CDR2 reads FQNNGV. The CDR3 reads CASSLEYRDTYEQYF. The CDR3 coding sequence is TGTGCCAGCAGCTTAGAGTACCGGGATACCTACGAGCAGTACTTC.

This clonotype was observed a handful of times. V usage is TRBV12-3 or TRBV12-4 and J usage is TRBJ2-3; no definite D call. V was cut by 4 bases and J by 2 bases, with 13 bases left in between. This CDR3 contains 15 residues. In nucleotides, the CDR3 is TGTGCCAGCAGTTCAAGATTAACCCTCACAGATACGCAGTATTTT. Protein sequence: CASSSRLTLTDTQYF.

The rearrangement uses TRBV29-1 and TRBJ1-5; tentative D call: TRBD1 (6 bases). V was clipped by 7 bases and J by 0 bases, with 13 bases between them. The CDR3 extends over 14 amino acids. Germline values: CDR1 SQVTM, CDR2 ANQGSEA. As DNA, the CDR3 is TGCAGCGGATCCGACAGGAGTAGCAATCAGCCCCAGCATTTT. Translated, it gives CSGSDRSSNQPQHF. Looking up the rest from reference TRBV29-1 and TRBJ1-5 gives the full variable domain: SAVISQKPSRDICQRGTSLTIQCQVDSQVTMMFWYRQQPGQSLTLIATANQGSEATYESGFVIDKFPISRPNLTFSTLTVSNMSPEDSSIYLCSGSDRSSNQPQHFGDGTRLSIL.

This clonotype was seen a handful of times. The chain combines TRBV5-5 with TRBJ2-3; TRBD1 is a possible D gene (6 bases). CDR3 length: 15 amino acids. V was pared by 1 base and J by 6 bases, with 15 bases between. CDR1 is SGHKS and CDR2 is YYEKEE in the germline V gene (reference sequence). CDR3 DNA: TGTGCCAGCAGCTTGTCGGGGACACAATACGATACGCAGTATTTT. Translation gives CASSLSGTQYDTQYF.